This TCR beta chain derives from a study of T-cell reconstitution after alpha-beta-depleted transplantation in children. Study outcomes and limitations: The main origin of T-cell counts and diversity one year after transplant was newly produced T cells. Diversity of TCRbeta at day 60 was high in some patients, arising from surviving recipient T cells and thymic progenitors. About two months after transplant, alpha-beta T cells reportedly came from several hundred expanded graft clones.

This clonotype was detected a few times. What it recognizes is unknown. Germline V gene data show CDR1 as MNHEY and CDR2 as SVGAGI. The CDR3 is 12 residues long. V dropped 7 bases and J dropped 9 bases, with 13 bases sitting between them. As it was prepared, the TCRbeta library received unique molecular identifiers. TCRdb reprocessed the PCR reads with MiXCR, giving one entry per CDR3 protein. The table includes about 900,000 distinct CDR3 sequences, roughly 31% detected once. V usage is TRBV6-5 and J usage is TRBJ2-1; possible D gene TRBD2, 5 bases. The source is a boy less than two years old who had a stem cell transplant for SCID, so the T cells may come from the graft donor. Sequences were derived from PBMCs, mostly from graft donor cells, sampled 360 days after TCRalphabeta/CD19-depleted stem cell transplant. This CDR3 reads CASKEGLGEQFF. CDR3 nucleotide sequence: TGTGCCAGCAAAGAGGGTTTGGGTGAGCAGTTCTTC.